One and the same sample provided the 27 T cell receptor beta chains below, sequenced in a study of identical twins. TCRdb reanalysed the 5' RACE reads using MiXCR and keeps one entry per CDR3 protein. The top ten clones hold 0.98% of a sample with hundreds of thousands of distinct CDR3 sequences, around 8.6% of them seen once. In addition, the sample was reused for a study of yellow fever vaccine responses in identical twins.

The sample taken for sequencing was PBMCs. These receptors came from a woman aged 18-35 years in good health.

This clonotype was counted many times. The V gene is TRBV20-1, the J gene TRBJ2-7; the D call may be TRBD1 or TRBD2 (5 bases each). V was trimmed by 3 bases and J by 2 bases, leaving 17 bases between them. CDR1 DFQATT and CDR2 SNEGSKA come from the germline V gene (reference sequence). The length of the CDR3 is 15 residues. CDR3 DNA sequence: TGCAGTGCTAGGCGGCCCGGGACCCCCGCCTACGAGCAGTACTTC. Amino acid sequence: CSARRPGTPAYEQYF.

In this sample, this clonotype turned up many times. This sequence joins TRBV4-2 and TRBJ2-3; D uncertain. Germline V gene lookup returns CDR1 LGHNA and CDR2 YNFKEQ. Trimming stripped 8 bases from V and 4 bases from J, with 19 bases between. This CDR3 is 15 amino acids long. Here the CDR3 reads CASSPQTPEADTQYF. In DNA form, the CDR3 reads TGTGCCAGCTCCCCACAGACTCCCGAGGCAGATACGCAGTATTTT.

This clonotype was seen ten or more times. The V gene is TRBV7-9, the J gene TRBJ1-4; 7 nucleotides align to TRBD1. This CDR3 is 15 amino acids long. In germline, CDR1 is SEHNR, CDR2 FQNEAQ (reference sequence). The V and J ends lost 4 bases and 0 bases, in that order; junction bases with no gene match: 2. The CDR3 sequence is CASSSGTATNEKLFF. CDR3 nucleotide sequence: TGTGCCAGCAGCTCCGGGACAGCAACTAATGAAAAACTGTTTTTT.

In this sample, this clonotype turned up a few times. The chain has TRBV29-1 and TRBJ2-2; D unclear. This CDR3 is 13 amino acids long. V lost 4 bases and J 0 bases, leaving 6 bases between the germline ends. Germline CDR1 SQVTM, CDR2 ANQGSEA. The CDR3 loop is CSVVAANTGELFF. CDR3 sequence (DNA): TGCAGCGTTGTCGCAGCGAACACCGGGGAGCTGTTTTTT.

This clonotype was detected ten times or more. The CDR3 DNA is TGTGCCAGCAGTTTAAGGCGTGGGTTCCAAGAGACCCAGTACTTC. Amino acid sequence: CASSLRRGFQETQYF. The V gene is TRBV12-3 or TRBV12-4, the J gene TRBJ2-5; D uncertain. The V and J ends lost 2 bases and 1 base respectively, with 11 bases between them. The CDR3 is 15 amino acids.

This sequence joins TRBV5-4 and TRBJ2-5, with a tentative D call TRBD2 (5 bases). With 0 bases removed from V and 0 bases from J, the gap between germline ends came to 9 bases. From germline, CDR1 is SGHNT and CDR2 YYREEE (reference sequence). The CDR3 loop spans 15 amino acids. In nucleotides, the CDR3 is TGTGCCAGCAGCTTGGCTTACGGGGACCAAGAGACCCAGTACTTC. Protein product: CASSLAYGDQETQYF.

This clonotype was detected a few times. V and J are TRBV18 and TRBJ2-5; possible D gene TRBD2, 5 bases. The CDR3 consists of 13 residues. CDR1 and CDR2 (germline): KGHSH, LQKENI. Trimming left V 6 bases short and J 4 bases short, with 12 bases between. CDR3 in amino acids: CASSRTEAETQYF. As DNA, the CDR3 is TGTGCCAGCTCCCGGACTGAGGCAGAGACCCAGTACTTC.

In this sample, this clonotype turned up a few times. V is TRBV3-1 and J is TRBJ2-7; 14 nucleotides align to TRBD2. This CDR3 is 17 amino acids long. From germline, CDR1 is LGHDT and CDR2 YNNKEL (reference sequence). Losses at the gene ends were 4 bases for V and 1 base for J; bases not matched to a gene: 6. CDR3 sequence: CASSRRLAGGGSYEQYF. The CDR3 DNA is TGTGCCAGCAGCCGACGACTAGCGGGAGGGGGATCCTACGAGCAGTACTTC.

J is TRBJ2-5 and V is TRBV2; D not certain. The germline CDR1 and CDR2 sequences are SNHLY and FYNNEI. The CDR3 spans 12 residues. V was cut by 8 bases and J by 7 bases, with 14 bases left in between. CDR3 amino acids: CASRPTLGTQYF. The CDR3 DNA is TGTGCCAGCCGACCGACTCTCGGGACCCAGTACTTC.

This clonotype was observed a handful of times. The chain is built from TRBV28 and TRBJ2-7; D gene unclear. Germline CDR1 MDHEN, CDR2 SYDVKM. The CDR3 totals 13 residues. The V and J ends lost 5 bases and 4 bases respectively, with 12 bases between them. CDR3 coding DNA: TGTGCCAGCAGTCCAATGGCTATTTACGAGCAGTACTTC. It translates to CASSPMAIYEQYF.

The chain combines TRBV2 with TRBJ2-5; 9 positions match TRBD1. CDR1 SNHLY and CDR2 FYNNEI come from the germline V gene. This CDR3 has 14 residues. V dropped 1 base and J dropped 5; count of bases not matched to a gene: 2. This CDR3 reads CASSEVTGGETQYF. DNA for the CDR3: TGTGCCAGCAGTGAAGTGACAGGGGGGGAGACCCAGTACTTC.

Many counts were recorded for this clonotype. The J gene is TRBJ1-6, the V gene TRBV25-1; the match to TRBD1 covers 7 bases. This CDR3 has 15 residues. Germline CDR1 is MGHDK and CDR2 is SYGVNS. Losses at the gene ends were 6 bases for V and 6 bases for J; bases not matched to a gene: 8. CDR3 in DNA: TGTGCCAGCAGGCCCCCCGACAGGGTTAATTCACCCCTCCACTTT. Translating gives CASRPPDRVNSPLHF.

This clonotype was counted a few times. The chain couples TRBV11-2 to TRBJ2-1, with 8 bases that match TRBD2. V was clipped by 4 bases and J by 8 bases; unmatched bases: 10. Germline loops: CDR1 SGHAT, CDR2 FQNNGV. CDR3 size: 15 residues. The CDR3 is CASSSLGGLVDEQFF. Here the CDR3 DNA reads TGTGCCAGCAGCTCCCTTGGGGGACTAGTTGATGAGCAGTTCTTC.

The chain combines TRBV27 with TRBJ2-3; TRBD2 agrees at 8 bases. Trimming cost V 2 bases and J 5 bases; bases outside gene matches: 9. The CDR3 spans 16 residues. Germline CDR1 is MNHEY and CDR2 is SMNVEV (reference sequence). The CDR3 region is CASSLRSAGAKDTQYF. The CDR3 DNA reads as TGTGCCAGCAGTTTAAGGTCAGCGGGAGCCAAAGATACGCAGTATTTT.

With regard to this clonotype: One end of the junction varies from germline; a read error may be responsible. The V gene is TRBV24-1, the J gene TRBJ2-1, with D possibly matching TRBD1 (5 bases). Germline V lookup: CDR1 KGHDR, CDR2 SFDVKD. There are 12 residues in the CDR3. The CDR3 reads CASSSQGYKQFF. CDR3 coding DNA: TGTGCCAGCAGTAGCCAGGGTTACAAGCAGTTCTTC.

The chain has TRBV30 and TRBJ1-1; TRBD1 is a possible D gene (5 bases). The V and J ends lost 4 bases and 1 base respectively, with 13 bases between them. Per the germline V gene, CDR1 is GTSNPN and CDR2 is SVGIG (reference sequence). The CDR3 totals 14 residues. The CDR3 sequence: CAWKRGTGNTEAFF. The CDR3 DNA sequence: TGTGCCTGGAAGAGGGGAACGGGGAACACTGAAGCTTTCTTT.

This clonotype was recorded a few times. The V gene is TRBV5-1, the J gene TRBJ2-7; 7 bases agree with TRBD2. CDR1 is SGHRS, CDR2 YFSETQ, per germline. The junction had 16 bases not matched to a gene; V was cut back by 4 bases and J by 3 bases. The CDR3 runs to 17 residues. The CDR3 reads CASSPLSVRESYYEQYF. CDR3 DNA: TGCGCCAGCAGCCCGCTTTCCGTGCGGGAGAGCTACTACGAGCAGTACTTC. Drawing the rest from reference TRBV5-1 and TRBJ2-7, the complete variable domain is KAGVTQTPRYLIKTRGQQVTLSCSPISGHRSVSWYQQTPGQGLQFLFEYFSETQRNKGNFPGRFSGRQFSNSRSEMNVSTLELGDSALYLCASSPLSVRESYYEQYFGPGTRLTVT.

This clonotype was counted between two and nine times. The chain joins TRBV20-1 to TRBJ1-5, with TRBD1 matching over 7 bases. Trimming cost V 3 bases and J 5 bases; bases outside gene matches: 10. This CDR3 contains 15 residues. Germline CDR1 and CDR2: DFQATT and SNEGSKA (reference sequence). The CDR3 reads CSARNTGAGYQPQHF. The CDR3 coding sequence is TGCAGTGCTAGGAATACAGGGGCGGGCTATCAGCCCCAGCATTTT.

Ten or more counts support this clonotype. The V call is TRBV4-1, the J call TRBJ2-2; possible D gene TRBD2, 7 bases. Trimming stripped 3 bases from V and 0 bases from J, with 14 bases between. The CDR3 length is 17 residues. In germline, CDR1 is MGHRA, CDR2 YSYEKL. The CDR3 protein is CASSQGRRGPNTGELFF. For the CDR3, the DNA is TGCGCCAGCAGCCAGGGTAGGCGGGGGCCGAACACCGGGGAGCTGTTTTTT.

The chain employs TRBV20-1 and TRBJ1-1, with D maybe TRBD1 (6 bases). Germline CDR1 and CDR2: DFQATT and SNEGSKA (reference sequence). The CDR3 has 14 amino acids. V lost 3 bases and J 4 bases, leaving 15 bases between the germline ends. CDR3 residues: CSASGGRGRTEAFF. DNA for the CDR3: TGCAGTGCTAGTGGGGGCCGTGGGCGCACTGAAGCTTTCTTT.

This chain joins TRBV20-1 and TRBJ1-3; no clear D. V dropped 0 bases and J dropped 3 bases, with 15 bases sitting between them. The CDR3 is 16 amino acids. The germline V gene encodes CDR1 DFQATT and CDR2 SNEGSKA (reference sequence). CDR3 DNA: TGCAGTGCTAGAGATCGCACCCCATGGGGTGGAAACACCATATATTTT. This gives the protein CSARDRTPWGGNTIYF.

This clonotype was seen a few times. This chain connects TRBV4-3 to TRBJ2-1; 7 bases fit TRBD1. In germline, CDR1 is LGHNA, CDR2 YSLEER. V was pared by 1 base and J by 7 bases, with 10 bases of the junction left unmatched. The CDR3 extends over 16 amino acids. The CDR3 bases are TGCGCCAGCAGCCAAGGAATGAGGACAGGCGGGAATGAGCAGTTCTTC. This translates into CASSQGMRTGGNEQFF.

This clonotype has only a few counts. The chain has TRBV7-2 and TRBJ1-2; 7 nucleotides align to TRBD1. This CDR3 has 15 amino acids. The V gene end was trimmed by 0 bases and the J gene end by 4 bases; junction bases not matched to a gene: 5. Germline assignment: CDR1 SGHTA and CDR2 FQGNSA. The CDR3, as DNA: TGTGCCAGCAGCTTAGCCGGGACAGAATCCTATGGCTACACCTTC. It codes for CASSLAGTESYGYTF.

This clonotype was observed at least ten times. CDR3 nucleotide sequence: TGTGCCACCAGAAGGGACACCTCTGGAAACACCATATATTTT. This encodes CATRRDTSGNTIYF. The V call is TRBV15, the J call TRBJ1-3; the D gene is possibly TRBD1 (6 bases). CDR3 length equals 14 residues. Germline V gene sequence: CDR1 LNHNV, CDR2 YYDKDF (reference sequence). Trimming left V 6 bases short and J 0 bases short, with 9 bases between.

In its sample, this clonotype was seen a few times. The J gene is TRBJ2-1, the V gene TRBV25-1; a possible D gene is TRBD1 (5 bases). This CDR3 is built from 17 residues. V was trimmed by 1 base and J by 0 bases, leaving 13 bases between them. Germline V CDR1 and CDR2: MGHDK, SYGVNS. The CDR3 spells CASSESWGAISYNEQFF. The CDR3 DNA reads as TGTGCCAGCAGTGAATCCTGGGGCGCGATCTCCTACAATGAGCAGTTCTTC.

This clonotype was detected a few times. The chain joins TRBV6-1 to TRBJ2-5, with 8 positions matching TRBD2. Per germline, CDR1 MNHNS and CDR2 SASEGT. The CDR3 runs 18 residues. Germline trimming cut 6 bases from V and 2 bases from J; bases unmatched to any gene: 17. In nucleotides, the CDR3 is TGTGCCAGCAGAGGAATAACCAAGACACTAGCGGCGCAAGAGACCCAGTACTTC. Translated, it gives CASRGITKTLAAQETQYF.

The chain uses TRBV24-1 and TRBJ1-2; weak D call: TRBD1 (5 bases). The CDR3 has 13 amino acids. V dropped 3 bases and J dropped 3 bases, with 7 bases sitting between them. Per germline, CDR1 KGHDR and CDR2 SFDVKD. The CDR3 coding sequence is TGTGCCACCAGTGATCCAGGGTACTATGGCTACACCTTC. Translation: CATSDPGYYGYTF.